The 8 T cell receptor beta chains below all came from one sample that was sequenced in a study of blood T cell repertoires in COVID-19. The assay was immunoSEQ multiplex PCR, and TCRdb's table has in-frame clones only and misses some. Altogether 200,000 or so clones are present, around 79% being singletons, with the ten largest covering roughly 17%. Sequencing was performed on peripheral blood. Every receptor here comes from a man in his fifties or sixties with active or convalescent COVID-19.

This clone was seen just once. The genes are TRBV5-6 and TRBJ2-2; 9 bases line up with TRBD1. The V segment lost 4 bases and the J segment 5 bases; nucleotides outside the gene matches: 9. The CDR3 extends over 16 amino acids. Germline CDR1 and CDR2: SGHDT and YYEEEE. CDR3 in amino acids: CASSLLGQGLTGELFF. The CDR3 nucleotides are TGTGCCAGCAGCCTACTTGGACAGGGGTTAACCGGGGAGCTGTTTTTT.

The chain employs TRBV21-1 and TRBJ2-7; the DNA was not compared with TRBD1, the D call given in the table. TRBV21-1 is annotated as a pseudogene. The CDR3 length is 14 residues. CDR3 protein: CASSNGDRTYEQYF. The CDR3 DNA reads as TGTGCCAGCAGCAACGGAGACAGGACCTACGAGCAGTACTTC.

This clone was found once. The chain couples TRBV30 to TRBJ1-1; a possible D gene is TRBD1 (5 bases). Looked up from germline, CDR1 is GTSNPN and CDR2 is SVGIG (reference sequence). Trimming left V 4 bases short and J 6 bases short, with 15 bases between. CDR3 size: 13 residues. The CDR3 protein is CAWTAGELSEAFF. CDR3 DNA: TGTGCCTGGACGGCGGGGGAGTTATCTGAAGCTTTCTTT.

The chain is built from TRBV2 and TRBJ2-7; the match to TRBD2 covers 7 bases. The CDR3 runs 15 residues. Per the germline V gene, CDR1 is SNHLY and CDR2 is FYNNEI. The J segment lost 2 bases and the V segment lost 8 bases, leaving 12 bases of the junction unmatched. CDR3 amino acids: CASSKRGRGTYEQYF. The CDR3 DNA sequence: TGTGCCAGCTCTAAACGCGGGAGAGGGACCTACGAGCAGTACTTC.

V is TRBV6-5 and J is TRBJ1-1; the D is unclear. The germline CDR1 and CDR2 sequences are MNHEY and SVGAGI. The CDR3 has 12 amino acids. The germline V and J ends were trimmed by 2 bases and 6 bases, with 7 bases remaining between them. The chain's CDR3 is CASSYRASEAFF. CDR3 bases: TGTGCCAGCAGTTACCGAGCCTCTGAAGCTTTCTTT.

The chain couples TRBV19 to TRBJ1-2, with a tentative D call TRBD1 (5 bases). The CDR3 contains 15 residues. Germline CDR1 and CDR2: LNHDA and SQIVND (reference sequence). V dropped 3 bases and J dropped 2 bases, with 13 bases sitting between them. The CDR3 reads CASSMRQGANYGYTF. The CDR3 DNA reads TGTGCCAGTAGTATGCGGCAGGGTGCAAACTATGGCTACACCTTC.

This clone showed up just a few times. In DNA, the CDR3 is TGTGCCAGCAGTTTCGACAGGGGGGGGGCCATCTCCTACGAGCAGTACTTC. Translating it yields CASSFDRGGAISYEQYF. The genes are TRBV27 and TRBJ2-7; TRBD1 matches at 9 bases. The trim removed 3 bases at V and 0 bases at J, leaving 9 bases unmatched. The CDR3 contains 17 residues. Per germline, CDR1 MNHEY and CDR2 SMNVEV (reference sequence).

The CDR3 sequence: CASRGSAGGSTDTQYF. The CDR3 DNA reads as TGTGCCAGCAGGGGCTCAGCCGGGGGGAGCACAGATACGCAGTATTTT. This chain links TRBV2 with TRBJ2-3; 7 bases align to TRBD2. The germline CDR1 and CDR2 sequences are SNHLY and FYNNEI. V lost 6 bases to trimming and J lost 0 bases; unmatched junction nucleotides: 9. CDR3 length equals 16 residues.